The next 2 T cell receptor beta chains were all read from a single sample in a study of blood T cells in healthy people across ages. Through a sample-barcoded 5' primer and a J-beta primer mix, a second PCR was run for about 6 to 11 cycles. TCRdb redid the calling of the 5' RACE reads with MiXCR, one entry per CDR3 protein. The table lists about 1.6 million distinct CDR3 sequences, roughly a third of them singletons. The sequenced sample consisted of blood. The receptors come from a woman in her twenties or thirties in good health.

CDR3: CASSAWDRTTGELFF. The DNA for the CDR3 is TGTGCCAGCAGTGCCTGGGACAGGACCACCGGGGAGCTGTTTTTT. This chain connects TRBV25-1 to TRBJ2-2; 8 bases agree with TRBD1. J lost 4 bases, V lost 4 bases, and 5 bases had no gene match. The germline V gene has CDR1 MGHDK and CDR2 SYGVNS. The CDR3 consists of 15 residues.

This clonotype appeared a few times. This sequence joins TRBV30 and TRBJ1-2, with D uncertain. The germline CDR1 and CDR2 sequences are GTSNPN and SVGIG (reference sequence). V dropped 2 bases and J dropped 4 bases, with 11 bases sitting between them. This CDR3 has 13 residues. The CDR3 protein is CAWSQGSPYGYTF. As DNA, the CDR3 is TGTGCCTGGAGTCAAGGCAGCCCCTATGGCTACACCTTC.